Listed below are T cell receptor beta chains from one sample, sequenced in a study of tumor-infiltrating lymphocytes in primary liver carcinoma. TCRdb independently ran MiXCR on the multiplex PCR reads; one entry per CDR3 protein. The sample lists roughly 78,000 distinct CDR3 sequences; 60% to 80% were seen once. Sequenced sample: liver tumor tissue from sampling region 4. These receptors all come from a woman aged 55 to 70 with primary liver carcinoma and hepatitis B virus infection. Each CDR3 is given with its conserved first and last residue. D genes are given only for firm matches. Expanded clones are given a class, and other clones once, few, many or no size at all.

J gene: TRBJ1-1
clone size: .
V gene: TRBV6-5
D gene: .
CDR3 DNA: TGTGCCATCAGTTTGAACCCGTTCACTGAAGCTCTCTTT
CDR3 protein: CAISLNPFTEALF

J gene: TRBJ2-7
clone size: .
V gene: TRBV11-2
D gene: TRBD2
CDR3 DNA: TGTGCAGGCACGACTCCTGTGCGGGAGGCAAGGGGGGAGCAGTACTTC
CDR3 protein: CAGTTPVREARGEQYF

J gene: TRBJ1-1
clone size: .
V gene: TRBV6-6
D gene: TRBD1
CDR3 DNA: TGTACCAGCAGTTACGGGACAGGAGAAGCCTTCTTT
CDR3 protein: CTSSYGTGEAFF

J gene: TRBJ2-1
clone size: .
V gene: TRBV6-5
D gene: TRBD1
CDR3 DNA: TGTGTCAGCATTTCCTCCGGGACAGGTTACAATGAGCAGTTCTTC
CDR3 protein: CVSISSGTGYNEQFF

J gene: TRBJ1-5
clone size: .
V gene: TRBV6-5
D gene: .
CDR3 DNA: TGTGCCAGCGGAGAGATAGCGGGAGGGCGGCGGGATACGCAGCATTTT
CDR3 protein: CASGEIAGGRRDTQHF

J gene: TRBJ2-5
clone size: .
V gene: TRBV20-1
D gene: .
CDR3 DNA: TGCAGTGCTAGATCCTTAGGGGGGTACCAAGAGACCCAGTACTTC
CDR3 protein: CSARSLGGYQETQYF

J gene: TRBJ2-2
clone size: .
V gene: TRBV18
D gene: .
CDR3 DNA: TGTGCCAGCTCACCTCGGTCGGCGAACACCGGGGAGCTGTTTTTT
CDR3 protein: CASSPRSANTGELFF

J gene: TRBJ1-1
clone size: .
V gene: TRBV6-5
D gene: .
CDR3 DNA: TGTGCCAGTAAGCTAATACCGGGAGGAAACACTGAAGCTTTCTTT
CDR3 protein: CASKLIPGGNTEAFF

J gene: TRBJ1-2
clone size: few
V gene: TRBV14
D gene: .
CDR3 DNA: TGTGCCAGCACCCAAGATCCAGACTTGAACTATGACTACACCTTC
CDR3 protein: CASTQDPDLNYDYTF

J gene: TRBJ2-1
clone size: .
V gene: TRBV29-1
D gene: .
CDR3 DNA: TGTAGTTTCGGAGCCTACAGTGAGCAGTTCTTC
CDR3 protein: CSFGAYSEQFF

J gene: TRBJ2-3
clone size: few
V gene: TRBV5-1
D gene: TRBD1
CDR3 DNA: TGCGCCAGCAGCTTGGAGACATCGGGACAGGGCAATACGCAGTATTTT
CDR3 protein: CASSLETSGQGNTQYF

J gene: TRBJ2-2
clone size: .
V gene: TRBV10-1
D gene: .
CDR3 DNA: TGCGCCAGCAATAAGGGGTCGGCCGGGAAGCTGTTTTTT
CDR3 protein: CASNKGSAGKLFF

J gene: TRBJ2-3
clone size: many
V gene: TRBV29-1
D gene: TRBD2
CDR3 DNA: TGCAGCGTTGAGGGCGGGAGGGCCACAGATACGCAGTATTTT
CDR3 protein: CSVEGGRATDTQYF

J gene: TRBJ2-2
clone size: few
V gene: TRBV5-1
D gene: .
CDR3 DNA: TGCGCCAGCAGCTCGAGGGAAACCGGGGAGCTGTTTTTT
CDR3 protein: CASSSRETGELFF

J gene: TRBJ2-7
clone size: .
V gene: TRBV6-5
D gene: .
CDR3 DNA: TGTGCCACGGGGCTTTACGATCAGTATTTC
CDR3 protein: CATGLYDQYF

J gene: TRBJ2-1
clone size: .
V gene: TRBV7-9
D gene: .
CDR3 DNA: TGTGCCAGCAGCTTAGCGAACGTGGAGCAATTCTTC
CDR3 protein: CASSLANVEQFF

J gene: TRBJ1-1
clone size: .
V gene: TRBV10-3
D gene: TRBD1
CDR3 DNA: TGTGCCATCAGTGATCCCCCGGACAGGGAGAGGACTGAAGCCTTCTTT
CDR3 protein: CAISDPPDRERTEAFF

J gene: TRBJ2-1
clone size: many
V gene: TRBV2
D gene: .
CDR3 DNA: TGTGCCAGCAGTGAGGAGTCCGACAATGAGCAGTTCTTC
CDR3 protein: CASSEESDNEQFF

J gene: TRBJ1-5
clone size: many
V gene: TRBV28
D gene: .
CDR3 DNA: TGTGCCAGCAGTTTTTGGCAGGAGGCTCAGCCCCAGCATTTT
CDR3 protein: CASSFWQEAQPQHF

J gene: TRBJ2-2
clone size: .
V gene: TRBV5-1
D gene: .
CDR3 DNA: TGCGCCAGCAGCTTTCAGGGGAACGCCGGGGGGCTGTTTTTT
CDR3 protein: CASSFQGNAGGLFF

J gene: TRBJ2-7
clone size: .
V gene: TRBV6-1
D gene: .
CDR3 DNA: TGTATCAGCAGCGTCCGGGACTCCTACTACAAGCAGTACTTC
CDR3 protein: CISSVRDSYYKQYF

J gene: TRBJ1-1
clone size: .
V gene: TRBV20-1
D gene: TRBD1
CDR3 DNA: TGCAGTGCGCCGCTGACAGGGGCGGGCACTGAAGCTTTCTTT
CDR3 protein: CSAPLTGAGTEAFF

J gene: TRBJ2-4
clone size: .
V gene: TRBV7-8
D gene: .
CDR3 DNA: TGTGCCAGCGGCTTAGGAGCCCCCGGAAATAACATTCAGTACTTC
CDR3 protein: CASGLGAPGNNIQYF

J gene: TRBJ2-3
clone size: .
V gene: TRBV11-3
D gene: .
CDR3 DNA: TGTGCCAGCAGCTTAGTATCAGGAGGCATAGATACGCAGTATTTT
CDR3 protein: CASSLVSGGIDTQYF

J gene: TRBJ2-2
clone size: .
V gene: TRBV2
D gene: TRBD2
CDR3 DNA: TGTGCCAGCAATCGACTAGCTGGTACCGGGGAGCTGTTTTTT
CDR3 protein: CASNRLAGTGELFF

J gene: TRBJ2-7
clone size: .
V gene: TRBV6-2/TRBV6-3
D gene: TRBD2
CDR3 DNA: TGTACCAGCAGACTTCAGCGGGAGGGACCCTACGAGCAGTACTTC
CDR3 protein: CTSRLQREGPYEQYF

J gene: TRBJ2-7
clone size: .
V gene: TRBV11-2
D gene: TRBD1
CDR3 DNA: TGCACCAGCAGATCTCACCTGGGACAGATTTACGAGCAGTACTTC
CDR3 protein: CTSRSHLGQIYEQYF